The entry below gives a single TCR beta chain sequence along with its context. Its cognate antigen is unknown. These data are taken from a study of T cell repertoires in cytomegalovirus infection. Background on the study: Recently identified HLA-C-restricted CMV epitopes were among the peptides used. Regarding the study as a whole: The cumulative frequency of public TCR beta families identified carriers of CMV plus the relevant HLA. CMV-specific HLA-C-restricted TCR beta clonotypes dominated the ex vivo response.

CDR3 length equals 14 residues. With 5 bases removed from V and 5 bases from J, the gap between germline ends came to 15 bases. The V gene's germline CDR1 is SGHVS and CDR2 FNYEAQ. TCRdb re-called the reads with MiXCR, one entry per CDR3 protein. The sample carries some 900,000 distinct CDR3 sequences, 30% to 35% recorded once. The receptor comes from a human donor in good health (CMV status not recorded). Some clones in this sample may be carry-over from other donors' samples. Sequences were derived from cultured CD8+ T cells from PBMCs, sampled from culture after CMV antigen stimulation. The chain carries TRBV7-6 and TRBJ1-1, with D possibly TRBD1 on 5 matching bases. Here the CDR3 DNA reads TGTGCCAGCAGCCGACAGTCTCTGGGAACTGAAGCTTTCTTT. Amino acids: CASSRQSLGTEAFF.